The 21 T cell receptor beta chains below all came from one sample that was sequenced in a study of siplizumab effects on memory and regulatory T cells. The table came from immunoSEQ multiplex PCR; TCRdb's copy has only in-frame clones and leaves some out. This table has 90,000 to 140,000 clones, about 93% appearing once. Sequenced material: CD4+ T cells sorted from blood. These receptors were collected from a human donor in good health.

V and J are TRBV7-9 and TRBJ1-1; perhaps TRBD1 as D (5 bases). V shed 6 bases and J shed 5 bases, with 13 bases lying between them. The germline V gene encodes CDR1 SEHNR and CDR2 FQNEAQ (reference sequence). The CDR3 length is 13 residues. The CDR3 DNA sequence: TGTGCCAGCAGGCTAGCCGAGGGGACTGAAGCTTTCTTT. Protein: CASRLAEGTEAFF. The complete variable domain, with remaining parts taken from reference TRBV7-9 and TRBJ1-1, reads DTGVSQNPRHKITKRGQNVTFRCDPISEHNRLYWYRQTLGQGPEFLTYFQNEAQLEKSRLLSDRFSAERPKGSFSTLEIQRTEQGDSAMYLCASRLAEGTEAFFGQGTRLTVV.

The chain joins TRBV7-9 to TRBJ1-2; D gene uncertain. Germline V gives CDR1 SEHNR, CDR2 FQNEAQ (reference sequence). The CDR3 has 14 residues. Trimming stripped 7 bases from V and 3 bases from J, with 15 bases between. This chain's CDR3 is CASTNSGSDYGYTF. The CDR3 DNA follows: TGTGCCAGCACTAACTCGGGGAGTGACTATGGCTACACCTTC.

The gene calls are TRBV5-5 and TRBJ2-5, with D tentatively TRBD1 (6 bases). Germline CDR1 is SGHKS and CDR2 is YYEKEE (reference sequence). The CDR3 is 13 residues long. Trimming cost V 4 bases and J 5 bases, with 12 bases left between them. CDR3 amino acids: CASSIQGIETQYF. DNA of the CDR3: TGTGCCAGCAGCATCCAGGGGATTGAGACCCAGTACTTC.

The rearrangement uses TRBV5-4 and TRBJ2-5, with 7 bases that match TRBD2. Germline CDR1 and CDR2: SGHNT and YYREEE (reference sequence). Trimming took 3 bases from V and 1 from J; bases not matched to a gene: 6. CDR3 length: 15 residues. DNA of the CDR3: TGTGCCAGCAGCTCCCCCGGGAGGCTCCAAGAGACCCAGTACTTC. Its protein product is CASSSPGRLQETQYF.

The J gene is TRBJ2-3, the V gene TRBV29-1; a weak D match, TRBD2 (6 bases). This CDR3 has 17 amino acids. Per the germline V gene, CDR1 is SQVTM and CDR2 is ANQGSEA. Between the trimmed V and J ends, which lost 5 bases and 3 bases, there was a span of 24 bases. The chain's CDR3 is CSVLRRGLPNPTDTQYF. The DNA of the CDR3 is TGCAGCGTTTTACGGCGGGGCCTACCCAATCCGACAGATACGCAGTATTTT.

The V and J genes are TRBV5-4 and TRBJ2-5; 7 bases match TRBD2. Trimming at V came to 4 bases and at J to 3 bases, leaving 9 bases not matched to a gene. Germline V CDR1 and CDR2: SGHNT, YYREEE (reference sequence). The CDR3 loop spans 15 amino acids. CDR3 protein: CASSPPSSGKETQYF. CDR3 coding DNA: TGTGCCAGCAGCCCCCCGTCTAGCGGAAAAGAGACCCAGTACTTC.

J is TRBJ2-7 and V is TRBV9; the D is unclear. CDR3 length: 14 residues. CDR1 and CDR2 from the germline V gene are SGDLS and YYNGEE. Trimming took off 3 bases at V and 0 bases at J, with 10 bases between the two ends. The CDR3 region is CASSEGPSSYEQYF. CDR3 in DNA: TGTGCCAGCAGCGAAGGGCCAAGCTCCTACGAGCAGTACTTC.

The chain has TRBV7-9 and TRBJ2-7, with no clear D. The CDR3 loop spans 16 amino acids. Germline V lookup: CDR1 SEHNR, CDR2 FQNEAQ (reference sequence). V was pared by 4 bases and J by 3 bases, with 19 bases between. The CDR3 is CASSSPEAKTRYEQYF. CDR3 nucleotides: TGTGCCAGCAGCTCCCCTGAGGCGAAGACGCGCTACGAGCAGTACTTC. Variable domain in full (rest from reference TRBV7-9 and TRBJ2-7): DTGVSQNPRHKITKRGQNVTFRCDPISEHNRLYWYRQTLGQGPEFLTYFQNEAQLEKSRLLSDRFSAERPKGSFSTLEIQRTEQGDSAMYLCASSSPEAKTRYEQYFGPGTRLTVT.

The chain couples TRBV7-9 to TRBJ2-6; 12 bases align to TRBD1. This CDR3 is 17 amino acids long. Germline trimming cut 7 bases from V and 1 base from J; bases unmatched to any gene: 5. Germline assignment: CDR1 SEHNR and CDR2 FQNEAQ (reference sequence). This CDR3 is CASTGTGGFSGANVLTF. CDR3 bases: TGTGCCAGCACCGGGACAGGGGGCTTTTCTGGGGCCAACGTCCTGACTTTC.

J is TRBJ2-3 and V is TRBV5-4; possibly TRBD1 for D (6 bases). CDR1 and CDR2 from the germline V gene are SGHNT and YYREEE (reference sequence). The CDR3 length is 16 residues. Trimming left V 4 bases short and J 4 bases short, with 19 bases between. The CDR3 reads CASSSNRAHRADTQYF. DNA of the CDR3: TGTGCCAGCAGCAGCAACAGGGCCCATAGGGCAGATACGCAGTATTTT.

The gene calls are TRBV28 and TRBJ2-3, with a weak D call TRBD2 (6 bases). Germline CDR1 MDHEN, CDR2 SYDVKM. There are 13 residues in the CDR3. Deletions cut 4 bases from V and 3 bases from J, with 8 bases between. The CDR3 DNA reads as TGTGCCAGCAGTTCCGGGGGTACAGATACGCAGTATTTT. Its translation is CASSSGGTDTQYF.

This chain uses TRBV27 with TRBJ2-5; no firm D call. The CDR3 contains 14 residues. Germline V CDR1 and CDR2: MNHEY, SMNVEV (reference sequence). The germline V and J ends were trimmed by 3 bases and 1 base, with 9 bases remaining between them. The CDR3 DNA reads as TGTGCCAGCAGTTTTGGTCCCACCCAAGAGACCCAGTACTTC. It codes for CASSFGPTQETQYF.

A single count supports this clone. The J gene is TRBJ1-2, the V gene TRBV5-1; 8 nucleotides align to TRBD1. J was trimmed by 3 bases and V by 4 bases; bases with no gene match: 2. The CDR3 sequence is 13 residues long. The germline gives CDR1 SGHRS, CDR2 YFSETQ. The CDR3 DNA is TGCGCCAGCAGCGTGGACAGGGACTATGGCTACACCTTC. It specifies CASSVDRDYGYTF.

To note about this clone: Germline is not matched at one junction end, which may reflect a read error. The CDR3 here is CASSQGMDTEAFF. CDR3 nucleotides: TGCGCCAGCAGCCAAGGGATGGACACTGAAGCTTTCTTT. The V and J genes are TRBV7-2 and TRBJ1-1; unclear D gene. The germline gives CDR1 SGHTA, CDR2 FQGNSA. CDR3 length: 13 amino acids.

V gene TRBV7-9 combines with J gene TRBJ2-7, with 10 bases identical to TRBD1. After removal of 4 bases from V and 1 base from J, the junction contained 13 bases not matched to a gene. CDR1 is SEHNR, CDR2 FQNEAQ, per germline (reference sequence). The CDR3 extends over 18 amino acids. The CDR3 region is CASSYPPSGTGASYEQYF. The CDR3 coding sequence is TGTGCCAGCAGCTACCCCCCGTCGGGGACAGGGGCATCCTACGAGCAGTACTTC.

The chain joins TRBV9 to TRBJ2-7; D is perhaps TRBD1 (6 bases). Germline V gene data show CDR1 as SGDLS and CDR2 as YYNGEE. The CDR3 has 17 amino acids. V lost 0 bases and J lost 4, with 20 bases in between. CDR3 sequence reads: CASSVGELRQGGYEQYF. The CDR3 region has the DNA TGTGCCAGCAGCGTAGGAGAGCTGCGACAAGGGGGATACGAGCAGTACTTC.

The chain combines TRBV5-1 with TRBJ2-7, with a weak D call TRBD2 (6 bases). The germline gives CDR1 SGHRS, CDR2 YFSETQ. V shed 5 bases and J shed 2 bases, with 14 bases lying between them. The CDR3 runs to 14 residues. CDR3 sequence: CASREGDPPYEQYF. The CDR3 bases are TGCGCCAGCAGGGAGGGAGACCCTCCCTACGAGCAGTACTTC.

This clone was recorded once. The chain carries TRBV18 and TRBJ1-1; D perhaps matches TRBD1 (5 bases). Germline loops: CDR1 KGHSH, CDR2 LQKENI. CDR3 length equals 16 residues. V lost 3 bases and J 6 bases, leaving 20 bases between the germline ends. CDR3 DNA sequence: TGTGCCAGCTCACCGGAATCGGCAGGGTCGATGCCTGAAGCTTTCTTT. Its translation: CASSPESAGSMPEAFF.

The chain joins TRBV5-1 to TRBJ1-1, with a tentative D call TRBD1 (6 bases). The germline CDR1 and CDR2 sequences are SGHRS and YFSETQ. The CDR3 length is 13 residues. Trimming stripped 2 bases from V and 5 bases from J, with 10 bases between. The chain's CDR3 is CASSFQGRTEAFF. The CDR3 DNA sequence: TGCGCCAGCAGCTTTCAGGGGAGGACTGAAGCTTTCTTT.

This sequence joins TRBV7-2 and TRBJ1-1; D gene ambiguous. Germline assignment: CDR1 SGHTA and CDR2 FQGNSA. Trimming removed 0 bases at V and 1 base at J, with 3 bases between. The CDR3 totals 13 residues. CDR3 sequence (DNA): TGTGCCAGCAGCTTAGCCCCGAACACTGAAGCTTTCTTT. Translation: CASSLAPNTEAFF. Using reference TRBV7-2 and TRBJ1-1 for the parts outside the CDR3, the full variable domain is GAGVSQSPSNKVTEKGKDVELRCDPISGHTALYWYRQSLGQGLEFLIYFQGNSAPDKSGLPSDRFSAERTGGSVSTLTIQRTQQEDSAVYLCASSLAPNTEAFFGQGTRLTVV.

This rearrangement joins TRBV7-8 to TRBJ2-7; 9 bases align to TRBD1. Germline V gene lookup returns CDR1 SGHVS and CDR2 FQNEAQ. This CDR3 spans 15 amino acids. J gave up 3 bases and V 5 bases, and 8 bases lay outside the gene matches. CDR3 coding DNA: TGTGCCAGCAGCCTTCGGACAGGGGTAAACTACGAGCAGTACTTC. This codes for CASSLRTGVNYEQYF.